This entry features one TCR beta chain sequence. Under the authors' procedure: Using reference gene primer amplification, nucleated cell counts were estimated. TCRdb keeps only in-frame clones here, not all; method: immunoSEQ multiplex PCR. D and trimming were read from the DNA, whereas the V and J calls and clone size are those reported in that table. The profile shows about 160,000 clones, around 90% of them singletons. These data are taken from a study of blood T cell repertoires in COVID-19. Turning to the study itself: Acute and convalescent COVID-19 specimens originated in the United States, Italy and Spain. Sources were T cells, B-cell-depleted T cells, or PBMCs; the material itself was cDNA or gDNA.

Germline assignment: CDR1 SGHNT and CDR2 YYREEE (reference sequence). Losses at the gene ends were 4 bases for V and 2 bases for J; bases not matched to a gene: 5. The length of the CDR3 is 15 residues. V and J are TRBV5-4 and TRBJ2-5, with 10 positions matching TRBD2. The sequenced sample was peripheral blood. This receptor was obtained from a woman aged 60-75 years who had recovered from COVID-19. The CDR3 sequence: CASSRGLADQETQYF. DNA of the CDR3: TGTGCCAGCAGCCGAGGACTAGCGGATCAAGAGACCCAGTACTTC.